Listed below are T cell receptor beta chains from one sample, sequenced in a study of blood T cell repertoires in COVID-19. Sequencing was performed with immunoSEQ multiplex PCR; in TCRdb, only in-frame clones are kept and a portion is missing. The table records approximately 260,000 clones, around 87% of them present only once. What was sequenced was PBMCs or T cells enriched from blood (not recorded which). All receptors come from a woman in her twenties or thirties with acute COVID-19. Each CDR3 is given without its conserved first and last residue. The D gene is left open where the match is weak. The size field is filled for only some rows; it gives once, few, many or a size class.

TRBD2,NA,TRBJ2-3,TRBV28,ASSLPGGATDTQY
NA,NA,TRBJ2-5,TRBV2,ASKPGETQY
TRBD1,NA,TRBJ2-1,TRBV19,ASSGRTGGVSGAYNEQF
NA,NA,TRBJ1-3,TRBV9,ASSVQGAGNTIY
TRBD1,NA,TRBJ1-1,TRBV4-1,ASSRGQRAF
TRBD2,NA,TRBJ2-5,TRBV11-3,ASSLGTSGGAETQY
TRBD1,NA,TRBJ1-5,TRBV19,ASRTGQGRHQPQH
TRBD2,few,TRBJ2-4,TRBV7-2,ASSLGPGGTKNIQY
TRBD1,NA,TRBJ1-4,TRBV4-1,ASSQARDRGDYNEKLF
TRBD2,NA,TRBJ2-2,TRBV18,ASSPPSGRTGELF
NA,NA,TRBJ1-2,TRBV7-2,ASSVDRPYGYT
TRBD1,NA,TRBJ2-7,TRBV6-5,ATRDGQGVKEQY
TRBD1,once,TRBJ2-1,TRBV5-1,ASSFEGAGGAYNEQF
TRBD2,NA,TRBJ2-5,TRBV28,ASREAGGFLETQY
NA,NA,TRBJ2-7,TRBV14,ASSQTQGPYEQY
TRBD2,NA,TRBJ2-1,TRBV28,ASSLGGRRNEQF
NA,NA,TRBJ2-5,TRBV6-5,ASSPSDRQETQY
NA,few,TRBJ1-1,TRBV10-3,AITPGRGAGYTEAF
NA,NA,TRBJ1-5,TRBV19,ASSILGHTLGSNQPQH
TRBD2,NA,TRBJ2-3,TRBV3-1/TRBV3-2,ASSLSGVPADTQY
TRBD1,NA,TRBJ2-7,TRBV29-1,SVEARRDRGTYEQY
NA,NA,TRBJ2-5,TRBV3-1/TRBV3-2,ASSQQLETQY
NA,NA,TRBJ2-6,TRBV2,ASSPDTTGANVLT
NA,NA,TRBJ2-2,TRBV3-1/TRBV3-2,ASRGGARAGELF
TRBD1,NA,TRBJ1-3,TRBV28,ASSLRTGGTSGNTIY
NA,NA,TRBJ2-7,TRBV5-6,ASSLQGRDDEQY
NA,NA,TRBJ2-5,TRBV28,ASSSPYWTQY
TRBD1,once,TRBJ2-5,TRBV3-1/TRBV3-2,ASSPWTGVGETQY
TRBD1,NA,TRBJ2-7,TRBV5-6,ASSSRTGEYEQY
TRBD2,NA,TRBJ2-7,TRBV18,ASSLTSGGGAYEQY
NA,NA,TRBJ2-3,TRBV7-9,ASSPRQGLTDTQY
TRBD1,NA,TRBJ1-2,TRBV6-5,ASSFDRAPYGYT
NA,NA,TRBJ1-1,TRBV28,ASSFRRGGNTEAF
TRBD2,NA,TRBJ2-7,TRBV27,ASSVSGLAGGYEQY
NA,NA,TRBJ1-2,TRBV24-1,ATSDLGEGYT
TRBD2,once,TRBJ2-1,TRBV28,ASRQQGTSGSNEQF
TRBD2,NA,TRBJ2-7,TRBV6-5,ASSTIAGGPVEQY
NA,NA,TRBJ2-6,TRBV4-3,ASGGGQGANVLT
NA,NA,TRBJ1-1,TRBV5-6,ASSFVSRNTEAF
NA,NA,TRBJ2-5,TRBV28,ASSSETQY
NA,NA,TRBJ1-4,TRBV4-3,ASSQDLLTTNEKLF
NA,NA,TRBJ1-3,TRBV5-1,ASSTGSSGNTIY
TRBD1,NA,TRBJ2-7,TRBV7-9,ASSDRQGVYEQY
TRBD1,NA,TRBJ1-1,TRBV7-9,ASSLSTGLLTEAF
TRBD1,NA,TRBJ1-3,TRBV28,ASSVQGAPRNTIY
TRBD1,few,TRBJ2-7,TRBV6-5,ASSRQGSSYEQY
TRBD1,NA,TRBJ1-1,TRBV5-4,ASSPGQGAAAF
NA,once,TRBJ1-2,TRBV28,ASRLLGGGYT
TRBD2,NA,TRBJ2-2,TRBV7-8,ASRTRSGAANTGELF
TRBD1,once,TRBJ1-5,TRBV12-3/TRBV12-4,ASRDRDDQPQH
NA,NA,TRBJ2-5,TRBV3-1/TRBV3-2,ASSHRPPLRYAQGETQY
TRBD2,NA,TRBJ2-1,TRBV29-1,SGLGLAGGRNEQF
NA,NA,TRBJ2-1,TRBV19,ASSIIRPRNNEQF
TRBD1,few,TRBJ1-1,TRBV13,ASSFLGQLNTEAF
NA,NA,TRBJ2-1,TRBV7-3,ASSLRDSYNEQF
NA,NA,TRBJ1-5,TRBV10-3,AIQTGPNQPQH
NA,NA,TRBJ1-5,TRBV2,ASSKGEYSNQPQH
TRBD2,NA,TRBJ2-7,TRBV5-6,ASTIGLAGDEQY
NA,NA,TRBJ1-5,TRBV10-3,ASGQSNQPQH
TRBD2,once,TRBJ2-2,TRBV5-4,ASSSLAGETGELF